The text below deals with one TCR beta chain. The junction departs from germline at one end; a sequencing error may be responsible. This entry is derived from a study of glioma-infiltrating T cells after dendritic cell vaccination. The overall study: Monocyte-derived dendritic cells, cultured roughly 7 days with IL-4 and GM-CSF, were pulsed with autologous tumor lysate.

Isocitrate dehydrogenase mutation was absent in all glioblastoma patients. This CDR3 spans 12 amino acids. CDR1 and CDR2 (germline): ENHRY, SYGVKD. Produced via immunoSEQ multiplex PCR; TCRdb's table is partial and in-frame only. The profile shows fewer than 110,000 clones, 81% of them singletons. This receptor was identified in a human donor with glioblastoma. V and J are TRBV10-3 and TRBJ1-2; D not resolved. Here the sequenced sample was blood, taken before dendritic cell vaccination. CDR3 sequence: CAISESSKQAWF. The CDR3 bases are TGTGCCATCAGTGAGTCGAGCAAGCAGGCCTGGTTC.